Shown below are 16 T cell receptor beta chains from a single sample sequenced in a study of shared clonotypes between healthy human individuals. Method: immunoSEQ multiplex PCR; TCRdb's copy keeps in-frame clones and lacks some. The profile covers a few million clones, with around 92% appearing a single time and 0.37% taken by the ten largest. The sample consisted of naive CD4+ T cells from PBMCs. Regarding subset: CD45RA+ positively selected. These receptors were taken from a man between 18 and 35 years old in good health. Some clones in this sample may be carry-over from other donors' samples.

The chain recombines TRBV11-3 with TRBJ2-2; D remains ambiguous. CDR1 is SGHNT and CDR2 is YENEEA in the germline V gene. The V and J ends lost 5 bases and 1 base respectively, with 2 bases between them. This CDR3 has 12 residues. This CDR3 reads CASSENTGELFF. The DNA for the CDR3 is TGTGCCAGCAGCGAGAACACCGGGGAGCTGTTTTTT.

The chain joins TRBV6-5 to TRBJ2-7, with 8 bases aligning to TRBD2. The germline gives CDR1 MNHEY, CDR2 SVGAGI. V trimming: 6 bases; J trimming: 0 bases; junction bases outside the gene matches: 4. The CDR3 has 14 residues. The CDR3 nucleotides read TGTGCCAGCAGACTGGCGGGAGGCTCCTACGAGCAGTACTTC. Its protein product is CASRLAGGSYEQYF.

The genes are TRBV5-4 and TRBJ2-1; tentatively, D is TRBD2 (6 bases). This CDR3 is 15 amino acids long. The germline V gene has CDR1 SGHNT and CDR2 YYREEE (reference sequence). V was clipped by 4 bases and J by 0 bases, with 11 bases between them. The CDR3 region has the DNA TGTGCCAGCAGCCCCATTAGCGGCTCCTACAATGAGCAGTTCTTC. Residues: CASSPISGSYNEQFF.

The count of this clone is one. The chain couples TRBV5-6 to TRBJ2-5; D remains unclear. V was clipped by 1 base and J by 5 bases, with 12 bases between them. CDR1 SGHDT and CDR2 YYEEEE come from the germline V gene. This CDR3 contains 14 residues. The CDR3, as DNA: TGTGCCAGCAGCTTGTTTGGTCCGGCGGAGACCCAGTACTTC. This translates into CASSLFGPAETQYF.

The DNA for the CDR3 is TGTGCCAGCAGCCCAAGCGACGACTATGGCTACACCTTC. Translation gives CASSPSDDYGYTF. The chain carries TRBV28 and TRBJ1-2; D gene ambiguous. The germline V and J ends were trimmed by 6 bases and 3 bases, with 11 bases remaining between them. The CDR3 contains 13 residues. CDR1 MDHEN and CDR2 SYDVKM come from the germline V gene.

Concerning this clone: Other nucleotide sequences in the sample specify the same CDR3. The J gene is TRBJ2-7, the V gene TRBV6-5; D is perhaps TRBD2 (6 bases). This CDR3 is built from 13 residues. V was cut by 3 bases and J by 6 bases, with 12 bases left in between. The germline gives CDR1 MNHEY, CDR2 SVGAGI. CDR3 sequence reads: CASSYSSGVEQYF. As DNA, the CDR3 is TGTGCCAGCAGTTATAGTTCGGGGGTCGAGCAGTACTTC.

The chain joins TRBV29-1 to TRBJ2-1; the match to TRBD1 covers 9 bases. V dropped 3 bases and J dropped 10; count of bases not matched to a gene: 10. CDR1 is SQVTM, CDR2 ANQGSEA, per germline. There are 14 residues in the CDR3. The chain's CDR3 is CSVDVGTGMGEQFF. CDR3 DNA sequence: TGCAGCGTTGATGTGGGGACAGGGATGGGGGAGCAGTTCTTC.

The V gene is TRBV4-2, the J gene TRBJ2-1; TRBD2 matches 13 bases. V lost 3 bases, J lost 5 bases, and 10 bases stayed unmatched. Per germline, CDR1 LGHNA and CDR2 YNFKEQ. This CDR3 is built from 18 residues. In DNA form, the CDR3 reads TGTGCCAGCAGCCATGCGTCACCGGGACTAGCGGGAAACAATGAGCAGTTCTTC. Encoded protein: CASSHASPGLAGNNEQFF.

The rearrangement joins TRBV9 to TRBJ2-3, with TRBD2 matching over 7 bases. V lost 0 bases and J lost 4; bases outside the gene matches: 8. The germline CDR1 and CDR2 sequences are SGDLS and YYNGEE. The CDR3 contains 16 residues. CDR3 loop: CASSVGISGYSDTQYF. As DNA, the CDR3 is TGTGCCAGCAGCGTAGGAATTAGCGGGTACTCAGATACGCAGTATTTT.

V usage is TRBV11-3 and J usage is TRBJ2-2; D ambiguous. From germline, CDR1 is SGHNT and CDR2 YENEEA. V lost 5 bases, J lost 5 bases, and 12 bases lay in between. This CDR3 spans 14 amino acids. The CDR3 loop reads CASSAPDRTGELFF. The CDR3 DNA sequence: TGTGCCAGCAGCGCCCCCGACCGAACCGGGGAGCTGTTTTTT.

This chain joins TRBV27 and TRBJ1-2; 7 nucleotides align to TRBD1. CDR1 MNHEY and CDR2 SMNVEV come from the germline V gene (reference sequence). This CDR3 is built from 15 residues. The V and J ends lost 5 bases and 4 bases, in that order; junction bases with no gene match: 10. CDR3 DNA sequence: TGTGCCAGCAGTCCGTTGGACAGGTTAACCTATGGCTACACCTTC. Protein sequence: CASSPLDRLTYGYTF.

This clone was seen just once. The V gene is TRBV9, the J gene TRBJ2-3; 7 nucleotides align to TRBD1. There are 16 residues in the CDR3. The germline V gene has CDR1 SGDLS and CDR2 YYNGEE. The ends lost 3 bases at V and 1 base at J; junction bases unmatched: 8. In DNA form, the CDR3 reads TGTGCCAGCAGCGCCATGACAGGGTATGGCACAGATACGCAGTATTTT. This codes for CASSAMTGYGTDTQYF.

The V call is TRBV5-1, the J call TRBJ2-6, with D hard to call. Trimming pared 0 bases from V and 4 bases from J, leaving 8 bases between. The CDR3 runs to 15 residues. Germline V gene data show CDR1 as SGHRS and CDR2 as YFSETQ. The CDR3 coding sequence is TGCGCCAGCAGCTTGGATCCCCCCGGGGCCAACGTCCTGACTTTC. It codes for CASSLDPPGANVLTF.

The chain links TRBV5-1 to TRBJ1-1; 11 bases agree with TRBD1. In germline, CDR1 is SGHRS, CDR2 YFSETQ. V trimming: 0 bases; J trimming: 4 bases; junction bases outside the gene matches: 14. The CDR3 has 19 residues. The CDR3 sequence is CASSLEGSGQGARGTEAFF. As DNA, the CDR3 is TGCGCCAGCAGCTTGGAAGGATCCGGACAGGGGGCGCGGGGCACTGAAGCTTTCTTT.

About this clone itself: Other nucleotide sequences in the sample specify the same CDR3. This chain links TRBV28 with TRBJ2-7; unclear D gene. Germline lookup yields CDR1 MDHEN and CDR2 SYDVKM. Trimming took 2 bases from V and 2 from J, leaving 7 bases between them. CDR3 length: 13 residues. CDR3 sequence reads: CASSLPLTYEQYF. CDR3 bases: TGTGCCAGCAGTTTACCCCTTACCTACGAGCAGTACTTC.

The V call is TRBV28, the J call TRBJ1-1; no clear D. In germline, CDR1 is MDHEN, CDR2 SYDVKM. The CDR3 spans 13 residues. The V end lost 7 bases, the J end lost 3 bases, and 12 bases lay between the germline ends. For the CDR3, the DNA is TGTGCCAGCACCATTGTGGCGGACACTGAAGCTTTCTTT. This sequence encodes CASTIVADTEAFF.